A selection of T cell receptor beta chains follows, all from one sample in a study of early T cells in non-severe SARS-CoV-2 infection. TCRdb ran MiXCR on the 5' RACE reads and lists one entry per CDR3 protein. The table shows some 30,000 distinct CDR3 sequences, with about 5.7% occurring only once. Sequenced input: whole blood. The receptor source for this set is an adult who was a healthcare worker with PCR-confirmed SARS-CoV-2 infection or an uninfected control (not recorded which). The CDR3 runs from the conserved cysteine through the conserved F or W. A D gene is named only where the DNA matches it firmly. Some rows have no size entry. The others give once, few or many, or a class for an expanded clone.

TRBV5-1	NA	TRBJ1-3	few	15	TGCGCCAGCAGCTTTGGGTCATCGTCCGGAAACACCATATATTTT	CASSFGSSSGNTIYF
TRBV5-1	NA	TRBJ2-3	NA	13	TGCGCCAGCAGCGCTCGGACTACAGATACGCAGTATTTT	CASSARTTDTQYF
TRBV6-1	NA	TRBJ1-5	NA	15	TGTGCCAGCACCCTAAGTGGGACGGAGAATCAGCCCCAGCATTTT	CASTLSGTENQPQHF
TRBV11-1	NA	TRBJ2-3	many	14	TGTGCCAGCAGCTTAACAGTCCTCACAGATACGCAGTATTTT	CASSLTVLTDTQYF
TRBV4-2	TRBD2	TRBJ2-5	many	15	TGTGCCAGCAGCCTAGAAGACGGGAGGCAAGAGACCCAGTACTTC	CASSLEDGRQETQYF
TRBV27	NA	TRBJ1-2	many	14	TGTGCCAGCAGTCTGAACGGGCCTCTTGGGCGCTACACCTTC	CASSLNGPLGRYTF
TRBV11-3	TRBD1	TRBJ2-5	many	15	TGTGCCAGCAGCCCCCGGACAGGGCTCCAAGAGACCCAGTACTTC	CASSPRTGLQETQYF
TRBV5-1	TRBD1	TRBJ1-4	few	15	TGCGCCAGCAGCTCCACCGGGACAGCGAATGAAAAACTGTTTTTT	CASSSTGTANEKLFF
TRBV12-3/TRBV12-4	NA	TRBJ2-3	few	14	TGTGCCAGCAGTTGGCAGGTTAAAAGTGCTACGCAGTATTTT	CASSWQVKSATQYF
TRBV4-2	NA	TRBJ2-7	many	15	TGTGCCAGCAGCCAAGAATGGGATGTCGCCTACGAGCAGTACTTC	CASSQEWDVAYEQYF
TRBV20-1	NA	TRBJ2-1	NA	16	TGCAGTGCTAAACCCACCGACGGGAGCTCCTACAATGAGCAGTTCTTC	CSAKPTDGSSYNEQFF
TRBV24-1	NA	TRBJ2-1	few	16	TGTGCCACCAGTGATTCCAGCGGAGGATCCTACAATGAGCAGTTCTTC	CATSDSSGGSYNEQFF
TRBV18	NA	TRBJ2-7	NA	14	TGTGCCAGCTCACAATCCGGGCTATCCTACGAGCAGTACTTC	CASSQSGLSYEQYF
TRBV18	NA	TRBJ1-1	NA	12	TGTGCCAGCTCCCAAAAGGGCACTGAAGCTTTCTTT	CASSQKGTEAFF
TRBV4-1	NA	TRBJ2-7	few	15	TGCGCCAGCAGCCAAGATTACAGAACCACGTACGAGCAGTACTTC	CASSQDYRTTYEQYF
TRBV30	NA	TRBJ2-2	NA	15	TGTGCCTGGAGTTCTGGGGAATGGAACACCGGGGAGCTGTTTTTT	CAWSSGEWNTGELFF
TRBV20-1	TRBD2	TRBJ2-7	many	16	TGCAGTGCTAGACGCCCCTTTGCGGGAGGATACTACGAGCAGTACTTC	CSARRPFAGGYYEQYF
TRBV19	NA	TRBJ1-5	many	15	TGTGCCAGCGCCAGGGTCCTCGGGAGCAATCAGCCCCAGCATTTT	CASARVLGSNQPQHF
TRBV5-1	TRBD2	TRBJ2-3	few	18	TGCGCCAGCAGCTATGGACTAGTCCCTACCCCCGACACAGATACGCAGTATTTT	CASSYGLVPTPDTDTQYF
TRBV12-3/TRBV12-4	TRBD1	TRBJ1-1	NA	13	TGTGCCATCGGGACAGGGTTGAACACTGAAGCTTTCTTT	CAIGTGLNTEAFF
TRBV7-9	NA	TRBJ2-7	many	14	TGTGCCAGCAGGGGGGTAATGGACGGATCCGGGCAGTACTTC	CASRGVMDGSGQYF
TRBV20-1	NA	TRBJ2-7	few	13	TGCAGTGCTAGCTCTAGCGACAGGAGCGAGCAGTACTTC	CSASSSDRSEQYF
TRBV18	NA	TRBJ2-7	NA	13	TGTGCCAGCTCACCCCAGACTAGCTACGAGCAGTACTTC	CASSPQTSYEQYF
TRBV7-9	NA	TRBJ2-5	many	16	TGTGCCAGCAGCCCCTTCAATCAGGGGCCCCAAGAGACCCAGTACTTC	CASSPFNQGPQETQYF
TRBV27	NA	TRBJ1-1	NA	11	TGTGCCAGTGGGGGGAGGACTGAAGCTTTCTTT	CASGGRTEAFF
TRBV11-1	NA	TRBJ2-2	few	14	TGTGCCAGCAGCCCTAATGCGAACACCGGGGAGCTGTTTTTT	CASSPNANTGELFF
TRBV4-2	NA	TRBJ1-1	NA	14	TGTGCCAGCAGCCTCGCAAGGGCGGGCACTGAAGCTTTCTTT	CASSLARAGTEAFF
TRBV20-1	TRBD1	TRBJ2-1	medium-sized	16	TGCAGTGCTAGTTCGCGAGGGGGACAGGGATTGAATGAGCAGTTCTTC	CSASSRGGQGLNEQFF
TRBV30	NA	TRBJ1-4	NA	16	TGTGCCTGGAGTGTAAACGAAGGAGGGACAAACGAAAAACTGTTTTTT	CAWSVNEGGTNEKLFF
TRBV6-1	NA	TRBJ2-4	many	15	TGTGCCAGCGTGGGTCAGTTTAGGGGCAAAAACATTCAGTACTTC	CASVGQFRGKNIQYF
TRBV2	NA	TRBJ1-1	many	13	TGTGCCAGCTCGGCTCTGCCGAACACTGAAGCTTTCTTT	CASSALPNTEAFF
TRBV12-3/TRBV12-4	NA	TRBJ1-2	NA	13	TGTGCCAGCAGTTTAAGGGGAAAGGATGGCTACACCTTC	CASSLRGKDGYTF
TRBV6-6	TRBD1	TRBJ2-7	many	16	TGTGCCAGCAGTTCCATTGTAGGGGGCGCCCTCTACGAGCAGTACTTC	CASSSIVGGALYEQYF
TRBV7-3	NA	TRBJ2-5	many	15	TGTGCCAGCAGCTTAGGGCTAGGTCGCCAAGAGACCCAGTACTTC	CASSLGLGRQETQYF